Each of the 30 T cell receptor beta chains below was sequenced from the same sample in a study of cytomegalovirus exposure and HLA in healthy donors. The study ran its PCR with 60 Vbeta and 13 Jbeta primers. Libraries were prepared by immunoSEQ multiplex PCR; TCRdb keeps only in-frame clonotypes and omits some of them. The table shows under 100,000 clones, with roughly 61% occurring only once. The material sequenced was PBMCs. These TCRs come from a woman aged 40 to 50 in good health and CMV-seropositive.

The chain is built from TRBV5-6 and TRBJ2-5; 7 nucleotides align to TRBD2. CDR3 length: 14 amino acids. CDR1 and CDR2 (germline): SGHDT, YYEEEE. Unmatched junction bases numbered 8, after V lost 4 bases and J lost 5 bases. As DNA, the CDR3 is TGTGCCAGCAGCCCTGGCGGGAGATGGGAGACCCAGTACTTC. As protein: CASSPGGRWETQYF.

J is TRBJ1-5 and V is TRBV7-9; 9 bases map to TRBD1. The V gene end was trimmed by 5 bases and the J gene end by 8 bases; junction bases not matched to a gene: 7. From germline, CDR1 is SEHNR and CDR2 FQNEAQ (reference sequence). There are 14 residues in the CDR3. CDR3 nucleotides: TGTGCCAGCAGCCCAGGACAGGGGAGGAAGCCCCAGCATTTT. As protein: CASSPGQGRKPQHF.

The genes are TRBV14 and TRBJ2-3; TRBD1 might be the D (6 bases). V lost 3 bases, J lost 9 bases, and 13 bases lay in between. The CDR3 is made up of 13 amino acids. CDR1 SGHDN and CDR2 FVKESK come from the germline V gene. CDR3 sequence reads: CASSQMSQGTQYF. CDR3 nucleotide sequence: TGTGCCAGCAGCCAGATGTCCCAGGGGACGCAGTATTTT.

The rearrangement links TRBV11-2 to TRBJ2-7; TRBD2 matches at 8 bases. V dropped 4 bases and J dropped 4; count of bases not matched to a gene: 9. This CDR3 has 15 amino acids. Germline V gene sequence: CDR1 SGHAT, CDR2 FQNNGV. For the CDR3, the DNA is TGTGCCAGCAGCTCGAGCGGGAGTGGAATTTACGAGCAGTACTTC. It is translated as CASSSSGSGIYEQYF.

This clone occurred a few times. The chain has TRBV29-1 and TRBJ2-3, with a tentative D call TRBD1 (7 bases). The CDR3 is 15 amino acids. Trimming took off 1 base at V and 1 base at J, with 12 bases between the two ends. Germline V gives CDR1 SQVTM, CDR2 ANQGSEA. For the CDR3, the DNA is TGCAGCGTTGAAGGGGGCAGGGGGGGCACAGATACGCAGTATTTT. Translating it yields CSVEGGRGGTDTQYF.

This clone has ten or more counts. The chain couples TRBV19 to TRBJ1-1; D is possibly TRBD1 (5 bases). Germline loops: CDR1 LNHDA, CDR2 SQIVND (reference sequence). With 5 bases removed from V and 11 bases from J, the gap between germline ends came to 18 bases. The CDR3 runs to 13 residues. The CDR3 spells CASSSNYRMSAFF. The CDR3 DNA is TGTGCCAGTAGTTCAAACTACAGGATGAGCGCTTTCTTT.

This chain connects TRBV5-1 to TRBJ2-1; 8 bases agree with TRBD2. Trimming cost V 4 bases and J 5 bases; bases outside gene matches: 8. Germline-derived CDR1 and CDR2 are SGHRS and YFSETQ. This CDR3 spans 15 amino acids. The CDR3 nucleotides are TGCGCCAGCAGCCCGGGGGGGGGCAGTAACAATGAGCAGTTCTTC. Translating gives CASSPGGGSNNEQFF.

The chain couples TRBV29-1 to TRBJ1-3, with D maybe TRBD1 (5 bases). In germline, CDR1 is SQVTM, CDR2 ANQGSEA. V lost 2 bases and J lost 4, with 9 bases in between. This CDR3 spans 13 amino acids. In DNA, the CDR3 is TGCAGCGTTGAATTGCAGGGAGGAAACACCATATATTTT. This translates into CSVELQGGNTIYF. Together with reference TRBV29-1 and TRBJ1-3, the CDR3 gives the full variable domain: SAVISQKPSRDICQRGTSLTIQCQVDSQVTMMFWYRQQPGQSLTLIATANQGSEATYESGFVIDKFPISRPNLTFSTLTVSNMSPEDSSIYLCSVELQGGNTIYFGEGSWLTVV.

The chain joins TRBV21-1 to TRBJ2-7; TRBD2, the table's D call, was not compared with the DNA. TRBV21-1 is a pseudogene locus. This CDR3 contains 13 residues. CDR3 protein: CASSTSPRDEQYF. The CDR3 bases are TGTGCCAGCAGCACCTCACCGAGGGACGAGCAGTACTTC.

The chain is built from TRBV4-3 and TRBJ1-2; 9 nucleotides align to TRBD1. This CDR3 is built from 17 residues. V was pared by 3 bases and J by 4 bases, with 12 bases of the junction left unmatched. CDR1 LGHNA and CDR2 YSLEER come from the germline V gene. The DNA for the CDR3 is TGCGCCAGCAGCCAGATCCTCCACAGGGGGCTAGGCTATGGCTACACCTTC. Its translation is CASSQILHRGLGYGYTF.

CDR3 sequence: CAVRRQGAGEQYF. In DNA, the CDR3 is TGTGCCGTCCGACGACAGGGGGCAGGCGAGCAGTACTTC. The J gene is TRBJ2-7, the V gene TRBV2, with 10 bases fitting TRBD1. The germline V gene encodes CDR1 SNHLY and CDR2 FYNNEI. Trimming at V came to 11 bases and at J to 6 bases, leaving 10 bases not matched to a gene. This CDR3 is built from 13 residues.

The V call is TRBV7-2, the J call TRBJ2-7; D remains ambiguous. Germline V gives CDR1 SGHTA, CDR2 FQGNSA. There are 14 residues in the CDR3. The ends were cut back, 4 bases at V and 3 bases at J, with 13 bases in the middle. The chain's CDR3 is CASSSGPADYEQYF. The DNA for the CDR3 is TGTGCCAGCAGCTCTGGCCCTGCGGACTACGAGCAGTACTTC. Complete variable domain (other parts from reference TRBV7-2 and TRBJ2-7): GAGVSQSPSNKVTEKGKDVELRCDPISGHTALYWYRQSLGQGLEFLIYFQGNSAPDKSGLPSDRFSAERTGGSVSTLTIQRTQQEDSAVYLCASSSGPADYEQYFGPGTRLTVT.

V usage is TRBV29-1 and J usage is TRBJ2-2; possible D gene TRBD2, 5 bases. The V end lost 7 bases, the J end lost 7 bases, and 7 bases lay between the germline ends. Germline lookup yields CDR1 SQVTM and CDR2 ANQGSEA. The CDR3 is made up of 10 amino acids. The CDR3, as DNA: TGCAGCGCGGGAAACGGGGAGCTGTTTTTT. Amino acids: CSAGNGELFF.

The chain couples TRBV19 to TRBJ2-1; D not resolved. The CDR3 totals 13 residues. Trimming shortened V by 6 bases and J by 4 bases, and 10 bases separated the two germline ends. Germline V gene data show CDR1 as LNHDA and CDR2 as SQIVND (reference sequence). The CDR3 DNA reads TGTGCCAGTAGCTGGGTCGGGTACAATGAGCAGTTCTTC. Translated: CASSWVGYNEQFF.

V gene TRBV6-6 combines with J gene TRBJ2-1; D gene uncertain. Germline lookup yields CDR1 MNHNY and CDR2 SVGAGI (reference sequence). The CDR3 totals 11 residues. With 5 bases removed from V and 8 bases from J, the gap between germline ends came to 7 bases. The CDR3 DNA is TGTGCCAGCAGTCCCCGGGATGAGCAGTTCTTC. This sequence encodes CASSPRDEQFF.

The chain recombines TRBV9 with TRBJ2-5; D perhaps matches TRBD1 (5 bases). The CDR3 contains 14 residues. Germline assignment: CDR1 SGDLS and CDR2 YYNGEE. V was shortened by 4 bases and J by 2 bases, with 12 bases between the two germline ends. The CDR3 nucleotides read TGTGCCAGCAGCTTCGGACATACGCAAGAGACCCAGTACTTC. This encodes CASSFGHTQETQYF.

The DNA of the CDR3 is TGTGCCAGCAGTTTGGGTCCGACAGGGGCATACGAGCAGTACTTC. Encoded protein: CASSLGPTGAYEQYF. The chain is built from TRBV28 and TRBJ2-7, with 8 bases fitting TRBD1. V was clipped by 3 bases and J by 4 bases; unmatched bases: 8. The CDR3 is made up of 15 amino acids. Germline loops: CDR1 MDHEN, CDR2 SYDVKM.

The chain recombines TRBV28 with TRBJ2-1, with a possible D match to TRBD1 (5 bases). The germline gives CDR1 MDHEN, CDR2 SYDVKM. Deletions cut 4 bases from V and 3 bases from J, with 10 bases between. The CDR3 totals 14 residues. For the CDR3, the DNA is TGTGCCAGCAGTTCAGGGATCCTCTACAATGAGCAGTTCTTC. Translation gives CASSSGILYNEQFF.

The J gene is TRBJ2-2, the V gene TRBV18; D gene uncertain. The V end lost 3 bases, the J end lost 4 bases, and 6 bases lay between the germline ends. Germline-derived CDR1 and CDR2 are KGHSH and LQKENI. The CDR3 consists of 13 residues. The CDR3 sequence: CASSPPSTGELFF. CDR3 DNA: TGTGCCAGCTCACCCCCGAGCACCGGGGAGCTGTTTTTT.

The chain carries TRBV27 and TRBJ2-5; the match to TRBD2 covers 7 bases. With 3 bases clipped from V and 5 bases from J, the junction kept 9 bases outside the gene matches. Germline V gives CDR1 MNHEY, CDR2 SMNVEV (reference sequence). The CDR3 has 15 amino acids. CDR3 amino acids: CASSLYGGRRETQYF. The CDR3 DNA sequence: TGTGCCAGCAGTTTGTATGGCGGGAGACGGGAGACCCAGTACTTC.

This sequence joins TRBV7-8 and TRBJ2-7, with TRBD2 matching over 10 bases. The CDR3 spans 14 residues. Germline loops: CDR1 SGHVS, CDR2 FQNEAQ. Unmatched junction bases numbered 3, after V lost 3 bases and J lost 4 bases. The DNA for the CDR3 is TGTGCCAGCAGCTTCGCTAGCGGGAGTTACGAGCAGTACTTC. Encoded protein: CASSFASGSYEQYF. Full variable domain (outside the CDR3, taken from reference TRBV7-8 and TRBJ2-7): GAGVSQSPRYKVAKRGQDVALRCDPISGHVSLFWYQQALGQGPEFLTYFQNEAQLDKSGLPSDRFFAERPEGSVSTLKIQRTQQEDSAVYLCASSFASGSYEQYFGPGTRLTVT.

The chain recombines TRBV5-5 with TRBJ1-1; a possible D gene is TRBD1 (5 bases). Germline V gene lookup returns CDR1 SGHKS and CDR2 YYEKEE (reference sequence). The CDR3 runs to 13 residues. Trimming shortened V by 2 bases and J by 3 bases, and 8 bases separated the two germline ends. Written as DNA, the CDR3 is TGTGCCAGCAGCTTATCAGGGTACACTGAAGCTTTCTTT. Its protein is CASSLSGYTEAFF.

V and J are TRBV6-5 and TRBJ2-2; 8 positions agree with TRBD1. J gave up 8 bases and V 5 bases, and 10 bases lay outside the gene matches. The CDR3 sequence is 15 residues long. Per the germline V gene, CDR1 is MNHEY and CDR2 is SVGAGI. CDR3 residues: CASSITGGWRGELFF. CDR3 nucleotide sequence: TGTGCCAGCAGTATTACAGGGGGGTGGAGGGGGGAGCTGTTTTTT.

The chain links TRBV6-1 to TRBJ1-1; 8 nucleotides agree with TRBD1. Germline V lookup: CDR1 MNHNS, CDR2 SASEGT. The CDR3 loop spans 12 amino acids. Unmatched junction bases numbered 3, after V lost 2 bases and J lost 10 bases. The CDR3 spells CASSESGGRAFF. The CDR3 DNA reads TGTGCCAGCAGTGAATCAGGGGGCCGAGCTTTCTTT.

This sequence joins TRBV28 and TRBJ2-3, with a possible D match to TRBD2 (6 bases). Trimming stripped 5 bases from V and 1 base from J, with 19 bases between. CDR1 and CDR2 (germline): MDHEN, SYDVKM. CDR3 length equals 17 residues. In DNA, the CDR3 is TGTGCCAGCAGTGATAGAGGAGCGGGTACGGGCACAGATACGCAGTATTTT. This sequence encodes CASSDRGAGTGTDTQYF.

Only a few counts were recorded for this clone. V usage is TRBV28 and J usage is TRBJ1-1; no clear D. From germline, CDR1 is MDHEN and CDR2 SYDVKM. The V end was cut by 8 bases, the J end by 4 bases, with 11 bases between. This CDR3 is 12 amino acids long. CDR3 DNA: TGTGCCAGCGTTACGAGGGCCACTGAAGCTTTCTTT. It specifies CASVTRATEAFF.

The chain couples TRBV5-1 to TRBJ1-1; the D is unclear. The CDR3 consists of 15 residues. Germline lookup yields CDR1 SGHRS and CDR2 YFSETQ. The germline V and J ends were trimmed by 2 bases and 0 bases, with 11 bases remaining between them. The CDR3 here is CASSFNRYMNTEAFF. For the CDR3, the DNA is TGCGCCAGCAGCTTCAATCGATACATGAACACTGAAGCTTTCTTT.

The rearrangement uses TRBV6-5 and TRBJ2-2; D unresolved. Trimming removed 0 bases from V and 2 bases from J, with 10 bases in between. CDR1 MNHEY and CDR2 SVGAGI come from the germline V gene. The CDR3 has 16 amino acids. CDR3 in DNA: TGTGCCAGCAGTTACTCGGGTGTGGGCAACACCGGGGAGCTGTTTTTT. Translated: CASSYSGVGNTGELFF.

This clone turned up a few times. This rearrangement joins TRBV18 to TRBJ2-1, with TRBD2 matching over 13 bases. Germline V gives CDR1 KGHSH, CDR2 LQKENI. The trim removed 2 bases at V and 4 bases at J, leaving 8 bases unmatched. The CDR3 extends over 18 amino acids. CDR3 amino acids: CASSPTYGTSGEYNEQFF. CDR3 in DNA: TGTGCCAGCTCACCAACCTACGGGACTAGCGGGGAGTACAATGAGCAGTTCTTC.

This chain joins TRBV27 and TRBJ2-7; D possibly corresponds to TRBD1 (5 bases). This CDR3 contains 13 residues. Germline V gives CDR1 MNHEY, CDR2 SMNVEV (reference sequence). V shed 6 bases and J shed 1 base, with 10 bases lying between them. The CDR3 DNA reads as TGTGCCAGCAGCAGACAGTTATCCTACGAGCAGTACTTC. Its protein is CASSRQLSYEQYF.